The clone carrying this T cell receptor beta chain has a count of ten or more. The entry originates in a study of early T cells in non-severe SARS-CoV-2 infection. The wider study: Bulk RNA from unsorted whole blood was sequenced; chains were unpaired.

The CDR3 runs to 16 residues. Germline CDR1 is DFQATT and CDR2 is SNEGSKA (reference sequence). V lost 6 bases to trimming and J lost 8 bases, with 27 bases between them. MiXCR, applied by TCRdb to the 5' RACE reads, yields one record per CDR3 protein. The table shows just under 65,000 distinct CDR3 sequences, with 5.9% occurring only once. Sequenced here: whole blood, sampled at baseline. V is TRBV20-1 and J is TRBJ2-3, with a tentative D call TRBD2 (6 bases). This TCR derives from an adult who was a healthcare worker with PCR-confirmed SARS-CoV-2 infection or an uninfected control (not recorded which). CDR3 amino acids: CSAMGGSDGPTGTQYF. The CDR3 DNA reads TGCAGTGCCATGGGGGGTAGCGATGGCCCAACGGGTACGCAGTATTTT.